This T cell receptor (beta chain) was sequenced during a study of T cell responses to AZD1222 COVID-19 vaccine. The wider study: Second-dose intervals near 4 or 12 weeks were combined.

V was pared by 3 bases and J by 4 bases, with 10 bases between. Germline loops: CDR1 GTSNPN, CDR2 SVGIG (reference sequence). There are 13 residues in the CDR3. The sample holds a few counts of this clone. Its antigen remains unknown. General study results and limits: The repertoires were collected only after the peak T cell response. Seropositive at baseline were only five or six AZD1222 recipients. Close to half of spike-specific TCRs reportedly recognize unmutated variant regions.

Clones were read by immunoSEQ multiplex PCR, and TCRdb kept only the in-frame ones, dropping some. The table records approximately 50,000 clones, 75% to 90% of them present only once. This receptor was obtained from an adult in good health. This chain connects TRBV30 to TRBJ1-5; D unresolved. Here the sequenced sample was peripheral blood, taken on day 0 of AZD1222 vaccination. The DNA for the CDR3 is TGTGCCTGGAGCGTGAAACCAAATCAGCCCCAGCATTTT. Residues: CAWSVKPNQPQHF.